This note documents a single T cell receptor (beta chain) sequence. V gave up 3 bases and J gave up 5 bases, with 20 bases separating them. The germline V gene has CDR1 SGDLS and CDR2 YYNGEE. The CDR3 has 16 residues. TCRdb's copy holds only in-frame clones and misses some; the assay was immunoSEQ multiplex PCR. The data hold 200,000 to 250,000 clones, with more than 80% observed a single time. The data were taken from a study of blood T cell repertoires in COVID-19. The clonotype comes from a man between 60 and 70 years old who had recovered from COVID-19. Sequences were obtained from PBMCs or T cells enriched from blood (not recorded which). The chain is built from TRBV9 and TRBJ1-2, with D tentatively TRBD1 (6 bases). The CDR3 reads CASSADLGRGEYGYTF. CDR3 in DNA: TGTGCCAGCAGCGCCGACCTGGGCAGGGGAGAGTATGGCTACACCTTC.